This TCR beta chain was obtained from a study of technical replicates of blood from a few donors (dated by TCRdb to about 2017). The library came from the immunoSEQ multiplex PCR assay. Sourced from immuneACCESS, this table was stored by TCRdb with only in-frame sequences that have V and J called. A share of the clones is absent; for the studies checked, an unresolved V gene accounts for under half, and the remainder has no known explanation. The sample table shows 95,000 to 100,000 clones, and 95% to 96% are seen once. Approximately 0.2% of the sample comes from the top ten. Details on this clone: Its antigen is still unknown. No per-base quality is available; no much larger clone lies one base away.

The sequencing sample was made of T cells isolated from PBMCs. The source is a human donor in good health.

In nucleotide form, the sequence is TGTGCCAGCAGCTCGAGACAGGGGGCTTCCCGCGGGGGTGAGCAGTTCTTC. This codes for CASSSRQGASRGGEQFF. In this chain, TRBV5-5 is recombined with TRBJ2-1, with 10 bases matching TRBD1. CDR1 SGHKS and CDR2 YYEKEE were looked up in the germline V gene (reference sequence). V ends up 3 bases short and J 9 bases short, with an unmatched junction base count of 15. Spanning cysteine to phenylalanine, the CDR3 consists of 17 amino acids. Only the CDR3 part of the read is kept: 51 bases, read in frame from the first base.